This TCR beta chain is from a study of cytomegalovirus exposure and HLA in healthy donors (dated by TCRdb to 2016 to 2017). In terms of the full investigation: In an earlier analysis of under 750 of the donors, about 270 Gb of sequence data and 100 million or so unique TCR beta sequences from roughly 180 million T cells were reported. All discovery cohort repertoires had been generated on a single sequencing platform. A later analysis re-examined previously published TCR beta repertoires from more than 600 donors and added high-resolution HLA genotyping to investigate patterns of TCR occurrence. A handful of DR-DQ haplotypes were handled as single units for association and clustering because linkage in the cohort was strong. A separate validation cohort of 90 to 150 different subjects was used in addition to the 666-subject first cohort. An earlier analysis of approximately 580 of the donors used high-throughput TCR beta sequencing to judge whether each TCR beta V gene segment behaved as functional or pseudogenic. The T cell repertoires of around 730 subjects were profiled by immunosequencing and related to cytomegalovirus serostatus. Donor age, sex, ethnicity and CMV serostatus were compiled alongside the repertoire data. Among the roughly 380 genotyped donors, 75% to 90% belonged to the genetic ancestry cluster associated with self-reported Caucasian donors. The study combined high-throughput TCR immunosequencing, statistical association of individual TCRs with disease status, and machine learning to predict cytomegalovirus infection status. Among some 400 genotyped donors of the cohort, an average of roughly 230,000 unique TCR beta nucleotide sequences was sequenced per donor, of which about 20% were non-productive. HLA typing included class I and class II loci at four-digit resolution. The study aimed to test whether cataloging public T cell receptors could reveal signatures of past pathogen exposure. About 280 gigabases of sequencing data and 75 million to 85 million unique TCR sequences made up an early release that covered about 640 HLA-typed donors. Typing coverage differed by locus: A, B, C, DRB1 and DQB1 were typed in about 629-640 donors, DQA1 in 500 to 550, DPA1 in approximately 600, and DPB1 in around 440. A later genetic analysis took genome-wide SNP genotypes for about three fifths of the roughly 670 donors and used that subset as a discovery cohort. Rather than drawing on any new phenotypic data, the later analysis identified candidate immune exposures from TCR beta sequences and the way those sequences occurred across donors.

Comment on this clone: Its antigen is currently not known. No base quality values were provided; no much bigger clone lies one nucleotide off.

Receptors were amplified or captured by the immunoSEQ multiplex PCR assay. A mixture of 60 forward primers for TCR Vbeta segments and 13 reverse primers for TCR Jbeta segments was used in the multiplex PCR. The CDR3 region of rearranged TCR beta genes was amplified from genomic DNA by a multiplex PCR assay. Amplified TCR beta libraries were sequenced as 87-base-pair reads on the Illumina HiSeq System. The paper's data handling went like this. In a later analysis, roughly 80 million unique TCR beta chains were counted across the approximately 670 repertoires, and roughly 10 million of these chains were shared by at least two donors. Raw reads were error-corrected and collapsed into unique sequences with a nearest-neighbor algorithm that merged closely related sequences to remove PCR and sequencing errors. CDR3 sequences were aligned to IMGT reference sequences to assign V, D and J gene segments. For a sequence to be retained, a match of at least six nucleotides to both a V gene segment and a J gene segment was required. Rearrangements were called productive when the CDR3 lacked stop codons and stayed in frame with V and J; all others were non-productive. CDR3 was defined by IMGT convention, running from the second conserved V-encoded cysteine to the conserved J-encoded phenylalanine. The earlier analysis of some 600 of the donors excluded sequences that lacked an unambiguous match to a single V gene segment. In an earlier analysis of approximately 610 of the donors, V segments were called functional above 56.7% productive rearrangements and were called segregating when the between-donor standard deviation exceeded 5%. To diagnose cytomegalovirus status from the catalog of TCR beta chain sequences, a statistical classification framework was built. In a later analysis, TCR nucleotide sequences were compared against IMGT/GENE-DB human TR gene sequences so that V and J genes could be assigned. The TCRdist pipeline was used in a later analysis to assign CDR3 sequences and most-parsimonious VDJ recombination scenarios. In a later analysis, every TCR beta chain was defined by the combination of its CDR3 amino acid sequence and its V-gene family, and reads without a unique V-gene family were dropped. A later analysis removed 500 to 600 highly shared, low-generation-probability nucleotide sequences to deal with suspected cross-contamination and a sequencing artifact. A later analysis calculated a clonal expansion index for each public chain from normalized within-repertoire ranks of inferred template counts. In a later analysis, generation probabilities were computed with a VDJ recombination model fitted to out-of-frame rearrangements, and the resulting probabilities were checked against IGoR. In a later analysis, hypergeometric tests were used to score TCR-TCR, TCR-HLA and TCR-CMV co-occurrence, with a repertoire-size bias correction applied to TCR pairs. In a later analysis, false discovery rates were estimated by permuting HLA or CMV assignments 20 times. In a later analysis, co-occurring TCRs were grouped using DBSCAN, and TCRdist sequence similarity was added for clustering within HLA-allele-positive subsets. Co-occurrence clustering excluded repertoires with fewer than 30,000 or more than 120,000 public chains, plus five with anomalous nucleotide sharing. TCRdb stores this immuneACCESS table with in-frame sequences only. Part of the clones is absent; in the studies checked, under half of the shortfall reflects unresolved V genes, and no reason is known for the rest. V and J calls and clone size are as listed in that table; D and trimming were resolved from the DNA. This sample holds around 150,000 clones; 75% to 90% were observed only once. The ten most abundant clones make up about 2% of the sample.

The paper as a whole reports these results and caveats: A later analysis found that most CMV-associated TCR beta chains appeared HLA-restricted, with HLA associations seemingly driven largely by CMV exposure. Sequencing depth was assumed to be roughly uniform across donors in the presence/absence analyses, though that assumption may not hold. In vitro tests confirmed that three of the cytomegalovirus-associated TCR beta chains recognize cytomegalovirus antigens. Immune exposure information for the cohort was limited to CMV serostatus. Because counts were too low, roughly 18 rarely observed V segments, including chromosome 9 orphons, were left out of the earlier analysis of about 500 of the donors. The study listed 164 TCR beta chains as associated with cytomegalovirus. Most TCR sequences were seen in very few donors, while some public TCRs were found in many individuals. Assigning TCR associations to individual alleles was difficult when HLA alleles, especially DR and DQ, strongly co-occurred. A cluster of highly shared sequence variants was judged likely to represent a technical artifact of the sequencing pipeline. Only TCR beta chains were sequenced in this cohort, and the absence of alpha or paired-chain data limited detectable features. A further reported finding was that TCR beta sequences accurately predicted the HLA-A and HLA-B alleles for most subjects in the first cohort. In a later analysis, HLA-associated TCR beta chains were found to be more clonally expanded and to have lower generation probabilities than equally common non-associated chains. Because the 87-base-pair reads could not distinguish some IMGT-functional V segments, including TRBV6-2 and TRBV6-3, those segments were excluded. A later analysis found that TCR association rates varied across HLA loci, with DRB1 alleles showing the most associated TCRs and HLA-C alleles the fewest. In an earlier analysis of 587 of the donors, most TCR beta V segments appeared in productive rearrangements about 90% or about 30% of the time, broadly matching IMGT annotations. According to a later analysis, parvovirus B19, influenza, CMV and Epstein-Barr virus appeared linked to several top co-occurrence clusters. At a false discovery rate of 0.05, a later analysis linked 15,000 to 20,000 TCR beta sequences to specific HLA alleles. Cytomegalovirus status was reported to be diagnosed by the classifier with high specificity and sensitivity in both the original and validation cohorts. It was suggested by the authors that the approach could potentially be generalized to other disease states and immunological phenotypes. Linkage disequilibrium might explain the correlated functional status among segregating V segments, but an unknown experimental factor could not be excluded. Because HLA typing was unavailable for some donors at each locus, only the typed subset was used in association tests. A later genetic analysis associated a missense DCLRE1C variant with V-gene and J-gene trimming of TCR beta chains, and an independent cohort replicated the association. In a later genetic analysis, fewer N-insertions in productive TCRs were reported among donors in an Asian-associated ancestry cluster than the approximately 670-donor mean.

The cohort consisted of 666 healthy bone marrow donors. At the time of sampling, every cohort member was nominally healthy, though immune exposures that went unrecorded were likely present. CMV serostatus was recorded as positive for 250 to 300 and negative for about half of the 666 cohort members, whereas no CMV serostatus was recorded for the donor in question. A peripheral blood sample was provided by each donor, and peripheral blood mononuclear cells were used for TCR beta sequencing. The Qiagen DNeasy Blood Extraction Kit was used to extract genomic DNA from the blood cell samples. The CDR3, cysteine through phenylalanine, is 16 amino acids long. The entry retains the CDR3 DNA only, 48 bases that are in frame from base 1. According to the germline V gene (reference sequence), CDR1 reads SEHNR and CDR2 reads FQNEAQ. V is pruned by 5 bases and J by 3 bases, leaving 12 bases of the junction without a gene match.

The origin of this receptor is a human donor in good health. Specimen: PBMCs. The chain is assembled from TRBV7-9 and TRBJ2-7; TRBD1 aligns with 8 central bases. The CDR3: CASSAPPGQGFYEQYF. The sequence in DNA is TGTGCCAGCAGCGCACCCCCTGGACAGGGATTCTACGAGCAGTACTTC.